This TCR beta chain was captured by sequencing in a study of CXCR3-negative and CXCR3-positive naive CD8 T cells. Overall study context: Sequencing gave roughly 130 million TRB reads overall, about 1.5 +/- 0.3 million per library.

The study sorted every CD8+ T cell subset in triplicate at under 350,000 cells each. General study results and limits: Much lower diversity was found in memory CD8+ cells, while both naive subsets had comparably high diversity. TRB CDR3 hydrophobicity was greater in CXCR3-positive naive cells than in CXCR3-negative naive cells. With respect to TRBV-TRBJ usage, naive CXCR3-negative and CXCR3-positive cells were similar; memory differed.

The CDR3 is 16 amino acids. Germline V gives CDR1 MNHNY, CDR2 SVGAGI (reference sequence). UMI-labeled 5' RACE TRB cDNA libraries were prepared from the cells. TCRdb reworked the 5' RACE reads into one entry per CDR3 protein, no DNA. This sample contains 5,000 to 6,000 distinct CDR3 sequences. In regard to this clonotype: Its antigen is still unknown.

The sequenced sample consisted of naive CXCR3+ CD8+ T cells from blood. Subset of the sample: CD45RO-CCR7+CD27+CD95- naive CD8+ T cells expressing CXCR3 (TNR3+). This sequence joins TRBV6-6 and TRBJ2-6. The origin of this receptor is a human donor in good health. Some clones in this sample may be carry-over from other donors' samples. The CDR3 loop is CASTYQPVSGANVLTF.